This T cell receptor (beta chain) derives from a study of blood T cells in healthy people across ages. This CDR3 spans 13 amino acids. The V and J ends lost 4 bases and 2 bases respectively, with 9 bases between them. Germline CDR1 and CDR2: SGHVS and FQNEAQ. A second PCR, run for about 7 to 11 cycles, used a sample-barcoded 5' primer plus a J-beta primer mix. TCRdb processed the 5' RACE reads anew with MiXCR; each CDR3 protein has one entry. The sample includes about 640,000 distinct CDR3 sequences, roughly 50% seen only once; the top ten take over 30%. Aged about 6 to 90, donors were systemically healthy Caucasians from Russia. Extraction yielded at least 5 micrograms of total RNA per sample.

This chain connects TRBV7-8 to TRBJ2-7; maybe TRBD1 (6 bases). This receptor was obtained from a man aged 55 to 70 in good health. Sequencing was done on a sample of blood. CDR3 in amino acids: CASSSDRPYEQYF. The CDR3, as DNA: TGTGCCAGCAGCTCAGACAGGCCCTACGAGCAGTACTTC.